These T cell receptor beta chains were read from a single sample in a study of a mutant IDH1 vaccine in newly diagnosed glioma. Their specific antigens are unknown. Produced via immunoSEQ multiplex PCR; TCRdb's table is partial and in-frame only. The sample has tens of thousands of clones, about 81% seen once. The sequences come from PBMCs, collected from a glioma patient whose treatment included an IDH1 peptide vaccine. The source is a woman aged 40 to 50 with glioma. Some clones in this sample may be carry-over from other donors' samples. The conserved cysteine and the conserved F or W are not part of the CDR3 here.

v_call cdr3_aa
TRBV5-1 ASSLAGVEGTEAF
TRBV2 ASRRDRVPSQPQH
TRBV19 ASSWEDGYT
TRBV6-6 ASTPGSYSNQPQH
TRBV5-6 ASSGGGLDTEAF
TRBV7-9 ASSGLQGAHLGTQY
TRBV5-1 ASSLSGTSGEQF
TRBV12-5 ASGLVLYRVGYGYT
TRBV6-1 ASSEWDWNDEAF
TRBV5-1 ASSLADADTQY
TRBV19 ASSNLQGANYGYT
TRBV7-9 ASSLKGGAEYGYT
TRBV6-1 ASSEFGQTRGYT
TRBV7-2 ASSFGGQPQH
TRBV11-2 ASSFPLAGGSYNEQF
TRBV5-1 ASSLAGRFETQY
TRBV30 AFKDRADQPQH
TRBV6-1 ASSETGGSNQPQH
TRBV7-2 ASSPGGSYEQY